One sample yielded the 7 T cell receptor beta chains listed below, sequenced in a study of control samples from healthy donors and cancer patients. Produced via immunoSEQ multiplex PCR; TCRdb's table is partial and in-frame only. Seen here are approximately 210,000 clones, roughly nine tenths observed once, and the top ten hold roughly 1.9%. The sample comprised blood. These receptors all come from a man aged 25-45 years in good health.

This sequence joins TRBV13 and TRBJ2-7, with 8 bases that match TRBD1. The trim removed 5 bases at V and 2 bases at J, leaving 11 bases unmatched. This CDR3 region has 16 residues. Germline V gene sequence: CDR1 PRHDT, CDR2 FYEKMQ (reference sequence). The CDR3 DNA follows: TGTGCCAGCAGCCTCGAAGGACAGGGCCCAACCTACGAGCAGTACTTC. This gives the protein CASSLEGQGPTYEQYF.

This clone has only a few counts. In nucleotides, the CDR3 is TGTGCCAGCAGCTTAGAGGTGTCCCCGGGGGGCAATGAGCAGTTCTTC. It translates to CASSLEVSPGGNEQFF. V is TRBV11-2 and J is TRBJ2-1, with 7 bases that match TRBD2. The junction had 8 bases not matched to a gene; V was cut back by 0 bases and J by 6 bases. The CDR3 consists of 16 residues. Germline values: CDR1 SGHAT, CDR2 FQNNGV.

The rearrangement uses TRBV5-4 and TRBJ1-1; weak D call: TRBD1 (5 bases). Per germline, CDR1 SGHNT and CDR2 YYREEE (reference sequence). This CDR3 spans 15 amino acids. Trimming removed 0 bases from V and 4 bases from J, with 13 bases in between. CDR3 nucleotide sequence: TGTGCCAGCAGCTTGGGGGGACTTGGGGGCACTGAAGCTTTCTTT. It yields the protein CASSLGGLGGTEAFF. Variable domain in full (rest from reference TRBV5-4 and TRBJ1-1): ETGVTQSPTHLIKTRGQQVTLRCSSQSGHNTVSWYQQALGQGPQFIFQYYREEENGRGNFPPRFSGLQFPNYSSELNVNALELDDSALYLCASSLGGLGGTEAFFGQGTRLTVV.

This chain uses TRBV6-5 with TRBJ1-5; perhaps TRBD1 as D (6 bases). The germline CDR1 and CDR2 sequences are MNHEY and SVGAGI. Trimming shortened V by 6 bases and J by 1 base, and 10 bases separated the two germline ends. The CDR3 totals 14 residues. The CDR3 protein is CASRVGQSNQPQHF. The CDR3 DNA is TGTGCCAGCAGAGTGGGACAAAGCAATCAGCCCCAGCATTTT.

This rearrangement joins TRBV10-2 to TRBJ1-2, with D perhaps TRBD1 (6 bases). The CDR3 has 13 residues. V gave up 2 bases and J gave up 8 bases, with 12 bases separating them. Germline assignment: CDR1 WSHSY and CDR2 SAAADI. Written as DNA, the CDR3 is TGCGCCAGCAGTGAGGACAGGACGAGCGGCTACACCTTC. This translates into CASSEDRTSGYTF.

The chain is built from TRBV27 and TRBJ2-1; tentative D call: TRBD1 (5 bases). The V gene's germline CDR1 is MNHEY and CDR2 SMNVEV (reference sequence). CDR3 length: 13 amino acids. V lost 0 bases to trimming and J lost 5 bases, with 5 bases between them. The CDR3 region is CASSLSRDNEQFF. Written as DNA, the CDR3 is TGTGCCAGCAGTTTATCCAGGGACAATGAGCAGTTCTTC.

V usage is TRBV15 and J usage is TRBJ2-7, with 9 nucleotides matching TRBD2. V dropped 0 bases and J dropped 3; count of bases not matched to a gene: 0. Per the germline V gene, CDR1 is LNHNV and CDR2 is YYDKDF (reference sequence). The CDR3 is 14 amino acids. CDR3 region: CATSREAGGYEQYF. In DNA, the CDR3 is TGTGCCACCAGCAGAGAAGCGGGGGGCTACGAGCAGTACTTC. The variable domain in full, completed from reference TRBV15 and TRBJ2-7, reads DAMVIQNPRYQVTQFGKPVTLSCSQTLNHNVMYWYQQKSSQAPKLLFHYYDKDFNNEADTPDNFQSRRPNTSFCFLDIRSPGLGDTAMYLCATSREAGGYEQYFGPGTRLTVT.